What follows are 15 T cell receptor beta chains derived from one specimen sequenced in a study of cytomegalovirus exposure and HLA in healthy donors. Use of 60 Vbeta and 13 Jbeta primers characterized the PCR. Sequenced by immunoSEQ multiplex PCR; TCRdb stores in-frame clones only, minus some. The table includes 70,000 to 90,000 clones, around three fifths detected once. Source material: PBMCs. The receptor set was obtained from a woman between 35 and 50 years old in good health and CMV-seropositive.

The chain recombines TRBV27 with TRBJ2-5; 12 bases agree with TRBD2. Germline lookup yields CDR1 MNHEY and CDR2 SMNVEV (reference sequence). J was trimmed by 5 bases and V by 11 bases; bases with no gene match: 15. The CDR3 is made up of 16 amino acids. For the CDR3, the DNA is TGTGCCGGAGCTAGCGGGAGGGCCCTTGTTCGGGAGACCCAGTACTTC. It translates to CAGASGRALVRETQYF.

The DNA of the CDR3 is TGTGCCATCAGGGACCTAGCGGGCGCCGGCCCGCAGTACTTC. This translates into CAIRDLAGAGPQYF. The chain has TRBV10-3 and TRBJ2-7, with TRBD2 identical over 8 bases. Germline CDR1 is ENHRY and CDR2 is SYGVKD. Trimming cost V 6 bases and J 9 bases; bases outside gene matches: 13. The CDR3 is 14 amino acids.

The chain recombines TRBV7-9 with TRBJ2-7; 14 bases align to TRBD2. The CDR3 is made up of 19 amino acids. Trimming removed 4 bases from V and 3 bases from J; junction bases left unmatched: 14. The germline CDR1 and CDR2 sequences are SEHNR and FQNEAQ (reference sequence). The CDR3 bases are TGTGCCAGCAGCTCAAGGGGACTAGCGGGGGTCCGAGGGAGCTACGAGCAGTACTTC. Its translation: CASSSRGLAGVRGSYEQYF.

The chain recombines TRBV5-6 with TRBJ2-7; TRBD2 is a possible D gene (6 bases). The CDR3 has 14 amino acids. Germline CDR1 and CDR2: SGHDT and YYEEEE. The V and J ends lost 0 bases and 2 bases respectively, with 9 bases between them. Here the CDR3 reads CASSLDSGPYEQYF. DNA for the CDR3: TGTGCCAGCAGCTTGGATAGCGGTCCCTACGAGCAGTACTTC. The variable domain in full, with the rest retrieved from reference TRBV5-6 and TRBJ2-7, is DAGVTQSPTHLIKTRGQQVTLRCSPKSGHDTVSWYQQALGQGPQFIFQYYEEEERQRGNFPDRFSGHQFPNYSSELNVNALLLGDSALYLCASSLDSGPYEQYFGPGTRLTVT.

This chain uses TRBV6-4 with TRBJ2-1; the D gene is possibly TRBD1 (7 bases). The germline CDR1 and CDR2 sequences are MRHNA and SNTAGT. The CDR3 contains 14 residues. V was cut by 6 bases and J by 5 bases, with 14 bases left in between. Written as DNA, the CDR3 is TGTGCCAGCAGGGCGGGACAGCTTAACAATGAGCAGTTCTTC. Its translation: CASRAGQLNNEQFF.

Notes on this clone: This CDR3 is also generated by other DNA sequences in the sample. The CDR3 DNA reads as TGCGCCAGCAGCCAAGAGCGGGGGCAGGGCTATGGCTACACCTTC. Its protein product is CASSQERGQGYGYTF. The gene calls are TRBV4-3 and TRBJ1-2; D possibly corresponds to TRBD1 (6 bases). The CDR3 is 15 residues long. Germline lookup yields CDR1 LGHNA and CDR2 YSLEER. V lost 0 bases and J 4 bases, leaving 12 bases between the germline ends.

The chain uses TRBV10-3 and TRBJ1-2; D gene uncertain. CDR3 length: 12 residues. V shed 11 bases and J shed 2 bases, with 12 bases lying between them. Germline V gives CDR1 ENHRY, CDR2 SYGVKD. The CDR3 region has the DNA TGTGCCGCCTGGCGAGGAAACTATGGCTACACCTTC. Protein sequence: CAAWRGNYGYTF.

This clone appeared a few times. The rearrangement uses TRBV10-3 and TRBJ1-1; D possibly corresponds to TRBD1 (6 bases). Looked up from germline, CDR1 is ENHRY and CDR2 is SYGVKD. V dropped 10 bases and J dropped 0 bases, with 12 bases sitting between them. The CDR3 has 13 amino acids. The DNA for the CDR3 is TGTGCCACTCAGGGACAACTGAACACTGAAGCTTTCTTT. This codes for CATQGQLNTEAFF.

The chain joins TRBV6-5 to TRBJ2-5, with D possibly matching TRBD1 (5 bases). V lost 1 base and J 5 bases, leaving 11 bases between the germline ends. This CDR3 is built from 14 residues. From germline, CDR1 is MNHEY and CDR2 SVGAGI. The CDR3 sequence: CASSYLGLGETQYF. The CDR3 DNA reads TGTGCCAGCAGTTACTTGGGGCTAGGGGAGACCCAGTACTTC.

V usage is TRBV5-1 and J usage is TRBJ2-1, with 10 bases lining up with TRBD2. V was clipped by 1 base and J by 6 bases; unmatched bases: 4. Germline V gives CDR1 SGHRS, CDR2 YFSETQ. The length of the CDR3 is 15 residues. The CDR3 coding sequence is TGCGCCAGCAGCTTGACTAGCGGGACCCTCAATGAGCAGTTCTTC. Translated, it gives CASSLTSGTLNEQFF.

In this sample, this clone turned up a few times. The chain carries TRBV4-1 and TRBJ1-2; no reliable D call. Germline CDR1 is MGHRA and CDR2 is YSYEKL. V gave up 0 bases and J gave up 8 bases, with 10 bases separating them. The CDR3 has 13 amino acids. Here the CDR3 DNA reads TGCGCCAGCAGCCAAGACCAAGTGAGCGGCTACACCTTC. Its protein product is CASSQDQVSGYTF.

This clone showed up just once. The V and J genes are TRBV5-1 and TRBJ1-1; TRBD1 matches at 9 bases. This CDR3 spans 15 amino acids. The germline V gene encodes CDR1 SGHRS and CDR2 YFSETQ. V shed 3 bases, J shed 0 bases, and the junction held 3 bases outside the gene matches. In nucleotides, the CDR3 is TGCGCCAGCAGCTGGGGGACAGGGCTGAACACTGAAGCTTTCTTT. This encodes CASSWGTGLNTEAFF.

The chain links TRBV28 to TRBJ2-3, with D perhaps TRBD2 (7 bases). Germline V gives CDR1 MDHEN, CDR2 SYDVKM. V lost 8 bases and J lost 5, with 17 bases in between. This CDR3 is 14 amino acids long. The CDR3 sequence is CASGAGGGVDTQYF. Here the CDR3 DNA reads TGTGCCAGCGGAGCAGGAGGGGGGGTAGATACGCAGTATTTT.

This chain connects TRBV2 to TRBJ2-1; 14 nucleotides align to TRBD2. Germline values: CDR1 SNHLY, CDR2 FYNNEI. CDR3 length equals 15 residues. V shed 8 bases and J 7 bases; nucleotides not matched to a gene: 7. CDR3: CASGGTSGSANEQFF. CDR3 sequence (DNA): TGTGCCAGCGGGGGGACTAGCGGGAGCGCAAATGAGCAGTTCTTC.

This clone was observed a handful of times. The chain is built from TRBV4-3 and TRBJ2-5, with 7 bases matching TRBD1. Per germline, CDR1 LGHNA and CDR2 YSLEER. With 4 bases clipped from V and 5 bases from J, the junction kept 4 bases outside the gene matches. The CDR3 runs to 13 residues. CDR3 DNA: TGCGCCAGCAGCCCAAGACAGGGTGAGACCCAGTACTTC. This codes for CASSPRQGETQYF.